These 3 T cell receptor beta chains share one sample of origin, sequenced in a study of T cell responses to AZD1222 COVID-19 vaccine. TCRdb's copy holds only in-frame clones and misses some; the assay was immunoSEQ multiplex PCR. The data contain some 130,000 clones, 86% of them singletons. Source: peripheral blood, taken on day 0 of AZD1222 vaccination. Every receptor here comes from an adult in good health.

The chain combines TRBV28 with TRBJ1-1; 9 nucleotides match TRBD1. CDR3 length: 16 residues. Germline trimming cut 1 base from V and 5 bases from J; bases unmatched to any gene: 8. CDR1 MDHEN and CDR2 SYDVKM come from the germline V gene. The CDR3 is CASSLFEQGARTEAFF. The CDR3 DNA reads as TGTGCCAGCAGTTTATTTGAACAGGGGGCGAGGACTGAAGCTTTCTTT.

CDR3 amino acids: CSVAFGVREQYF. The CDR3, as DNA: TGCAGCGTTGCCTTCGGGGTGCGGGAGCAGTACTTC. The chain uses TRBV29-1 and TRBJ2-7; possible D gene TRBD2, 5 bases. Deletions cut 4 bases from V and 7 bases from J, with 14 bases between. CDR1 SQVTM and CDR2 ANQGSEA come from the germline V gene. The CDR3 contains 12 residues.

J is TRBJ1-1 and V is TRBV5-1; 11 nucleotides agree with TRBD1. Germline-derived CDR1 and CDR2 are SGHRS and YFSETQ. This CDR3 spans 19 amino acids. The V segment lost 4 bases and the J segment 0 bases; nucleotides outside the gene matches: 14. In DNA, the CDR3 is TGCGCCAGCAGCCAGGACTCGGACAGGGGGCCCCAAATGAACACTGAAGCTTTCTTT. This sequence encodes CASSQDSDRGPQMNTEAFF.